This entry lists 2 T cell receptor beta chains sequenced from one sample in a study of T cell repertoires in ileal Crohn's disease. Time point meaning: neoterminal ileum biopsy at postoperative endoscopy, about 6 months after surgery. TCRdb's table, derived via immunoSEQ multiplex PCR, lists solely in-frame clones and lacks some. The table records 2,000 to 3,000 clones, about two thirds of them present only once. What was sequenced was ileal tissue. The source of these receptors is an adult with Crohn's disease.

About this clone: A read error is likely here: a far larger clone is one base away. The sample contains more than one DNA sequence encoding this CDR3. The chain employs TRBV7-9 and TRBJ2-2, with 7 bases aligning to TRBD1. The CDR3 spans 14 residues. Germline V gives CDR1 SEHNR, CDR2 FQNEAQ (reference sequence). The V gene end was trimmed by 5 bases and the J gene end by 7 bases; junction bases not matched to a gene: 7. CDR3 loop: CASSQDRVNGELFF. As DNA, the CDR3 is TGTGCCAGCAGCCAAGACAGGGTTAACGGGGAGCTGTTTTTT.

J is TRBJ2-5 and V is TRBV5-6; 7 nucleotides align to TRBD1. The length of the CDR3 is 14 residues. The V and J ends lost 4 bases and 5 bases, in that order; junction bases with no gene match: 8. CDR1 SGHDT and CDR2 YYEEEE come from the germline V gene. CDR3 amino acids: CASSPRGKRETQYF. CDR3 nucleotide sequence: TGTGCCAGCAGCCCCAGGGGGAAGAGGGAGACCCAGTACTTC.